The sample holds many counts of the clone carrying this T cell receptor (beta chain). Its antigen is unidentified. The sample is drawn from a study of T-cell reconstitution after alpha-beta-depleted transplantation in children. As it was prepared, the TCRbeta library received unique molecular identifiers. MiXCR, applied by TCRdb to the PCR reads, yields one record per CDR3 protein. The sample lists 500,000 or so distinct CDR3 sequences; roughly 11% were seen once. Study results and limitations: Counts and diversity of T cells one year after transplant came mostly from newly produced T cells. The study reportedly traced alpha-beta T cells about two months after transplant to several hundred expanded graft clones. The origin of high day-60 TCRbeta diversity in some patients lay in surviving recipient T cells and thymic progenitors.

The CDR3 is 13 amino acids. V lost 3 bases and J 1 base, leaving 6 bases between the germline ends. Material: PBMCs, mostly from graft donor cells, obtained 180 days after TCRalphabeta/CD19-depleted stem cell transplant. The TCR sequence derives from a female patient between 2 and 15 years old who had a stem cell transplant for aplastic anemia, so the T cells may come from the graft donor. The genes are TRBV12-3 or TRBV12-4 and TRBJ1-1, with D perhaps TRBD1 (5 bases). CDR3 protein: CASSFGQNTEAFF. DNA of the CDR3: TGTGCCAGCAGTTTTGGACAGAACACTGAAGCTTTCTTT.